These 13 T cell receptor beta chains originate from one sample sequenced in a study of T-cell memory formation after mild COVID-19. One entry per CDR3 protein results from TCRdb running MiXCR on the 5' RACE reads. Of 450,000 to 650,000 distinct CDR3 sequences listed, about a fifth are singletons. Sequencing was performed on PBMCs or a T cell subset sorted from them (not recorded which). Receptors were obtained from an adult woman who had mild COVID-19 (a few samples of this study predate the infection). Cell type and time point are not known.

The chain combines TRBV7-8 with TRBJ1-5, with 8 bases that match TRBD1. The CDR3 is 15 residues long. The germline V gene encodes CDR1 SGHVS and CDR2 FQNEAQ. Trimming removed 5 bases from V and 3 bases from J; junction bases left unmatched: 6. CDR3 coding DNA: TGTGCCAGCAGCCCGAGGACAGGGTACAATCAGCCCCAGCATTTT. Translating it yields CASSPRTGYNQPQHF.

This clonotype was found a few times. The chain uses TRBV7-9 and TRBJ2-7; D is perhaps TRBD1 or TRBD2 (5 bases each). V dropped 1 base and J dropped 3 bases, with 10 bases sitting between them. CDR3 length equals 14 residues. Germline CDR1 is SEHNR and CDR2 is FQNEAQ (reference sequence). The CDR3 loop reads CASSLELGVYEQYF. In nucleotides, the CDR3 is TGTGCCAGCAGCTTAGAGCTGGGGGTCTACGAGCAGTACTTC.

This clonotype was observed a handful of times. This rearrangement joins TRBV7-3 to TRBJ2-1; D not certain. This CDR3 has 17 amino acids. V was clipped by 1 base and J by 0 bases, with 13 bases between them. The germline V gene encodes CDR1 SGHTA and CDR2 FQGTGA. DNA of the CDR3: TGTGCCAGCAGCTTAATCCCAGCGAGAAGCTCCTACAATGAGCAGTTCTTC. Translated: CASSLIPARSSYNEQFF.

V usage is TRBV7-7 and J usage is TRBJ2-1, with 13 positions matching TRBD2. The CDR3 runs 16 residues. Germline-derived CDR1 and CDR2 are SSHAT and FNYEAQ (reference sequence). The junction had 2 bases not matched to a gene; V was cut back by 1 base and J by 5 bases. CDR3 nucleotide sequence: TGTGCCAGCAGCTTAGAGACTAGCGGGGGGAACAATGAGCAGTTCTTC. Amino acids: CASSLETSGGNNEQFF.

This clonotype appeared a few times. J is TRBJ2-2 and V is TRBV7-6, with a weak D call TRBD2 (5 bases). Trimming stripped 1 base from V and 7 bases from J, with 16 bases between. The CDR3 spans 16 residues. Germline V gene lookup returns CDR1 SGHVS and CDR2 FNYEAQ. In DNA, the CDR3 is TGTGCCAGCAGCTTAGAGGACTTTCCCAAGAGCGGGGAGCTGTTTTTT. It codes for CASSLEDFPKSGELFF. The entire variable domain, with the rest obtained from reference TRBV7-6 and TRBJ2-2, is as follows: GAGVSQSPRYKVTKRGQDVALRCDPISGHVSLYWYRQALGQGPEFLTYFNYEAQQDKSGLPNDRFSAERPEGSISTLTIQRTEQRDSAMYRCASSLEDFPKSGELFFGEGSRLTVL.

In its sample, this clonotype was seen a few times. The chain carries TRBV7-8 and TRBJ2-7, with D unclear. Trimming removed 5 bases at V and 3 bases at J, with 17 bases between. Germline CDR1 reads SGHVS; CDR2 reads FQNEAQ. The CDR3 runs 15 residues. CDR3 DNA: TGTGCCAGCAGCCCCGGCCGTGTCAGACACTACGAGCAGTACTTC. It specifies CASSPGRVRHYEQYF.

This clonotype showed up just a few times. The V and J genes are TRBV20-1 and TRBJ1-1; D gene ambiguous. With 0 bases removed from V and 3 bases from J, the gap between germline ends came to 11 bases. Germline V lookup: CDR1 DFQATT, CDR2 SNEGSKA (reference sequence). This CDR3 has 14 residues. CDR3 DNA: TGCAGTGCTAGAGATGGCGGCGGGGACACTGAAGCTTTCTTT. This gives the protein CSARDGGGDTEAFF.

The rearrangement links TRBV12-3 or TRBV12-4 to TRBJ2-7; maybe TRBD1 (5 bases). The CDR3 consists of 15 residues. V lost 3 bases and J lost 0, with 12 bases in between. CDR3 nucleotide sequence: TGTGCCAGCAGTTTGGGGCCCCTTACCTCCTACGAGCAGTACTTC. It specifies CASSLGPLTSYEQYF.

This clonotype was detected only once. The CDR3 DNA reads TGTGCCATCAGTGCCCCATCGCACGAGCAGTACTTC. Translation: CAISAPSHEQYF. The V gene is TRBV10-3, the J gene TRBJ2-7; D not resolved. Trimming left V 4 bases short and J 5 bases short, with 9 bases between. Germline lookup yields CDR1 ENHRY and CDR2 SYGVKD. CDR3 length: 12 amino acids.

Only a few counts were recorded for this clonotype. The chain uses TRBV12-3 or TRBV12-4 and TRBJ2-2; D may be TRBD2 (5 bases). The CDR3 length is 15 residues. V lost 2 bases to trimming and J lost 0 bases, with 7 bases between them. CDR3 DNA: TGTGCCAGCAGTTTAAGAGCGGCGAACACCGGGGAGCTGTTTTTT. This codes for CASSLRAANTGELFF.

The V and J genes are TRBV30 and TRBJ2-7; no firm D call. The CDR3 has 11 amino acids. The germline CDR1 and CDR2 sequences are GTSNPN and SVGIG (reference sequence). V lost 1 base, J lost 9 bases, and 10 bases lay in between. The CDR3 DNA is TGTGCCTGGAGTGACGCGGCCGGGCAGTACTTC. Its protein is CAWSDAAGQYF.

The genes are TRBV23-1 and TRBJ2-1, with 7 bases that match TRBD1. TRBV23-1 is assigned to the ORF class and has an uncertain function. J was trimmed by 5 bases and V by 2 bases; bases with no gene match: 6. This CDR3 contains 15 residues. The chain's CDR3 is CASSQVTGPHNEQFF. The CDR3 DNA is TGCGCCAGCAGTCAAGTGACAGGGCCCCACAATGAGCAGTTCTTC.

CDR3 sequence: CATRRGQGQYF. In DNA form, the CDR3 reads TGTGCCACCCGGCGGGGACAGGGACAGTATTTT. The V call is TRBV6-1, the J call TRBJ2-3; 9 nucleotides agree with TRBD1. The CDR3 loop spans 11 amino acids. In germline, CDR1 is MNHNS, CDR2 SASEGT. V was pared by 10 bases and J by 12 bases, with 8 bases of the junction left unmatched.